The clone carrying this T cell receptor (beta chain) was recorded a few times. The antigen remains unidentified. This record belongs to a study of T-cell memory formation after mild COVID-19. Germline V gene data show CDR1 as MNHEY and CDR2 as SVGAGI. CDR3 length: 15 amino acids. The V end was cut by 4 bases, the J end by 2 bases, with 13 bases between. Study results and caveats: Specificity for SARS-CoV-2 was not confirmed among the second-wave clones peaking on day 37. Researchers report contracting CD4+ clones mostly in CM and EM, with CD8+ clones in EMRA.

Employing constant-segment primers, 5'RACE generated TCR alpha and TCR beta cDNA libraries bearing sample barcodes and UMIs. Each CDR3 protein is one row after TCRdb ran MiXCR on the 5' RACE reads. The table lists 350,000 or so distinct CDR3 sequences, 20% to 25% of them singletons. Sequencing was done on a sample of PBMCs or a T cell subset sorted from them (not recorded which). The sequence was collected from an adult woman who had mild COVID-19 (a few samples of this study predate the infection). Cell type and time point are not known. The chain carries TRBV6-5 and TRBJ2-3; D possibly matches TRBD1 or TRBD2 (5 bases each). CDR3 sequence (DNA): TGTGCCAGCAGTTTCCATGGGACGTACACAGATACGCAGTATTTT. Protein product: CASSFHGTYTDTQYF.